What follows are 9 T cell receptor beta chains derived from one specimen sequenced in a study of radiotherapy plus CTLA-4 blockade in lung cancer. TCRdb's table, derived via immunoSEQ multiplex PCR, lists solely in-frame clones and lacks some. The sample contains over 50,000 clones, more than 60% of which appear only once. Sequenced material: peripheral blood, taken from a patient treated with radiotherapy plus ipilimumab. The receptor source for this set is a human donor with non-small cell lung cancer who had a complete response to radiotherapy plus ipilimumab.

This chain uses TRBV9 with TRBJ2-6, with 10 bases aligning to TRBD1. With 4 bases clipped from V and 2 bases from J, the junction kept 6 bases outside the gene matches. The CDR3 runs to 17 residues. Germline V gene data show CDR1 as SGDLS and CDR2 as YYNGEE. The CDR3 sequence: CASSPPGTGAGANVLTF. The DNA of the CDR3 is TGTGCCAGCAGCCCACCCGGGACAGGGGCTGGGGCCAACGTCCTGACTTTC.

This chain joins TRBV7-9 and TRBJ1-1, with D possibly being TRBD1 (6 bases). The CDR3 length is 14 residues. Trimming removed 5 bases at V and 6 bases at J, with 16 bases between. Germline values: CDR1 SEHNR, CDR2 FQNEAQ (reference sequence). CDR3 nucleotide sequence: TGTGCCAGCAGCATCTCAGGGGCCCCCCCTGAAGCTTTCTTT. It yields the protein CASSISGAPPEAFF.

V gene TRBV7-9 combines with J gene TRBJ2-2; D gene unclear. The CDR3 spans 12 residues. V lost 4 bases and J 6 bases, leaving 6 bases between the germline ends. CDR1 and CDR2 (germline): SEHNR, FQNEAQ (reference sequence). The CDR3 protein is CASSSLPGELFF. The DNA for the CDR3 is TGTGCCAGCAGCTCTCTTCCCGGGGAGCTGTTTTTT.

The rearrangement joins TRBV29-1 to TRBJ1-4, with 8 bases matching TRBD1. The germline V gene has CDR1 SQVTM and CDR2 ANQGSEA. The CDR3 runs 13 residues. After removal of 4 bases from V and 6 bases from J, the junction contained 4 bases not matched to a gene. The CDR3 protein is CSVAGQGYEKLFF. For the CDR3, the DNA is TGCAGCGTTGCCGGACAGGGTTATGAAAAACTGTTTTTT.

The CDR3 bases are TGTGCCAGCAGTTTGGACAGGGCTGACACTGAAGCTTTCTTT. The encoded protein is CASSLDRADTEAFF. The chain couples TRBV6-1 to TRBJ1-1, with 8 bases fitting TRBD1. Germline trimming cut 5 bases from V and 3 bases from J; bases unmatched to any gene: 5. The CDR3 loop spans 14 amino acids. Germline V gene data show CDR1 as MNHNS and CDR2 as SASEGT.

The DNA for the CDR3 is TGCAGCTCCCGGACAGGGGGCGAAGGGATTACTGAAGCTTTCTTT. This encodes CSSRTGGEGITEAFF. This chain uses TRBV29-1 with TRBJ1-1, with 11 bases that match TRBD1. The CDR3 consists of 15 residues. Trimming took 8 bases from V and 5 from J; bases not matched to a gene: 13. Per the germline V gene, CDR1 is SQVTM and CDR2 is ANQGSEA.

V gene TRBV4-3 combines with J gene TRBJ2-2, with 11 bases matching TRBD2. The CDR3 is made up of 16 amino acids. After removal of 5 bases from V and 8 bases from J, the junction contained 10 bases not matched to a gene. Germline V lookup: CDR1 LGHNA, CDR2 YSLEER. CDR3 nucleotides: TGCGCCAGCAGCGAGTTAGCGGGGGGGCTCTTAGGGGAGCTGTTTTTT. Amino acids: CASSELAGGLLGELFF.

J is TRBJ2-2 and V is TRBV7-2, with TRBD1 identical over 7 bases. CDR1 SGHTA and CDR2 FQGNSA come from the germline V gene. Trimming cost V 3 bases and J 2 bases; bases outside gene matches: 3. This CDR3 is built from 15 residues. CDR3 sequence (DNA): TGTGCCAGCAGCTTTGGGACAGTAAACACCGGGGAGCTGTTTTTT. It specifies CASSFGTVNTGELFF.

The chain is built from TRBV30 and TRBJ1-1; 8 positions agree with TRBD1. Germline V gene lookup returns CDR1 GTSNPN and CDR2 SVGIG (reference sequence). The CDR3 sequence is 16 residues long. With 1 base clipped from V and 1 base from J, the junction kept 8 bases outside the gene matches. For the CDR3, the DNA is TGTGCCTGGAGTGCAAAAGACAGGGGTCGGAACACTGAAGCTTTCTTT. Translation: CAWSAKDRGRNTEAFF.